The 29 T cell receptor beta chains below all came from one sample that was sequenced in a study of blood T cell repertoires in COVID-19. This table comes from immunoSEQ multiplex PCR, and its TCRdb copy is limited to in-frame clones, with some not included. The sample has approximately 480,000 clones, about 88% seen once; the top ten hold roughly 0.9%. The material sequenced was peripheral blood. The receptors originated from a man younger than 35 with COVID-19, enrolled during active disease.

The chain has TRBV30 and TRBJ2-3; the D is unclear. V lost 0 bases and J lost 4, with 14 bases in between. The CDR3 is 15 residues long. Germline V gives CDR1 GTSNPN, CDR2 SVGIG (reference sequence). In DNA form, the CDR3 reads TGTGCCTGGAGTGTAAGTCCTAGGAGTGCAGATACGCAGTATTTT. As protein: CAWSVSPRSADTQYF.

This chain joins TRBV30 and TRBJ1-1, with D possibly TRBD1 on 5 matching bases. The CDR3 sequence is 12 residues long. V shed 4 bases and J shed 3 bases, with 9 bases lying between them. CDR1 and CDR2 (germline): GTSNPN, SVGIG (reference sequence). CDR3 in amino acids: CAWTRDYTEAFF. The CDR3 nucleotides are TGTGCCTGGACCAGGGACTACACTGAAGCTTTCTTT.

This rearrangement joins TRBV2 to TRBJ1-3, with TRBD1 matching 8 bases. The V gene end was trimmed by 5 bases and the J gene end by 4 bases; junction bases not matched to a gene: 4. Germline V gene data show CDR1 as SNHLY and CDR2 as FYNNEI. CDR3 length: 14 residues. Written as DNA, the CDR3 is TGTGCCAGCAGTTTGGGGACAGGAGGAAACACCATATATTTT. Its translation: CASSLGTGGNTIYF.

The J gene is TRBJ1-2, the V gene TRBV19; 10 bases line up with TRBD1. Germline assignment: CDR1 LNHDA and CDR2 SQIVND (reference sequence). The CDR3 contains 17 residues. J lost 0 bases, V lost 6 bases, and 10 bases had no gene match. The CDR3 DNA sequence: TGTGCCAGTAGCCCCGAAGACAGGGGGCTATCTAACTATGGCTACACCTTC. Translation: CASSPEDRGLSNYGYTF.

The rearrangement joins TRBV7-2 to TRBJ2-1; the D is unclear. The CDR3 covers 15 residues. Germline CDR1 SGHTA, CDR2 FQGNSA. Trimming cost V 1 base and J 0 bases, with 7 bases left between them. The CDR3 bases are TGTGCCAGCAGCTTAGGTACTATCTCCTACAATGAGCAGTTCTTC. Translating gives CASSLGTISYNEQFF. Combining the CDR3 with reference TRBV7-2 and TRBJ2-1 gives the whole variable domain GAGVSQSPSNKVTEKGKDVELRCDPISGHTALYWYRQSLGQGLEFLIYFQGNSAPDKSGLPSDRFSAERTGGSVSTLTIQRTQQEDSAVYLCASSLGTISYNEQFFGPGTRLTVL.

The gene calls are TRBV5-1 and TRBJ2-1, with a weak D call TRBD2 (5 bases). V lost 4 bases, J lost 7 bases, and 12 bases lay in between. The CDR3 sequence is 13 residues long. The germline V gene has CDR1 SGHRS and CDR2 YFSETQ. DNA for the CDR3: TGCGCCAGCAGCCCTGAGGGCGGAAATGAGCAGTTCTTC. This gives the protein CASSPEGGNEQFF.

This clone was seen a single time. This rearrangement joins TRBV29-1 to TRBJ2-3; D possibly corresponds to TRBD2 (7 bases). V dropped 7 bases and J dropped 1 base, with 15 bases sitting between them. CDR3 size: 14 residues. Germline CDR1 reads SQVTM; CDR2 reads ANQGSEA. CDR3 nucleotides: TGCAGCGGGGGGGGGCTACCTCGCACAGATACGCAGTATTTT. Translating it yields CSGGGLPRTDTQYF.

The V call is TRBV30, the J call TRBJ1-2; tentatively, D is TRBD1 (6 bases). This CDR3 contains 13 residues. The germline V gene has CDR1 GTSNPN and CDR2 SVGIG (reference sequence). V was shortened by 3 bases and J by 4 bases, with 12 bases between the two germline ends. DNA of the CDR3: TGTGCCTGGAGCCTTAACAGGGCCTATGGCTACACCTTC. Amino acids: CAWSLNRAYGYTF.

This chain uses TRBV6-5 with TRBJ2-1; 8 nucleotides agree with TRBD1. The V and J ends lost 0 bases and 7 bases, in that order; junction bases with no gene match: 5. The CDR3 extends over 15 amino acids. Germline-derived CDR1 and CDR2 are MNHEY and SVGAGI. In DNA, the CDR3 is TGTGCCAGCAGTTACTCCGGGACAGGCGAGAATGAGCAGTTCTTC. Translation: CASSYSGTGENEQFF.

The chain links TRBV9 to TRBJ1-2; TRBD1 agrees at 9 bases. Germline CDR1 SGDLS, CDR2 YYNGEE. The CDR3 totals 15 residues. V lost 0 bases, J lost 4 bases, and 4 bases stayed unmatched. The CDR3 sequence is CASSVGGQGSYGYTF. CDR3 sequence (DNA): TGTGCCAGCAGCGTAGGTGGACAGGGGTCCTATGGCTACACCTTC.

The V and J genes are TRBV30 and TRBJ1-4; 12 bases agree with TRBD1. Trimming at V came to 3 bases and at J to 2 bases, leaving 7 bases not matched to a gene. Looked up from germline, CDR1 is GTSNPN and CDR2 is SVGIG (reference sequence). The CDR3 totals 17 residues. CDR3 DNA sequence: TGTGCCTGGAGCCACGGGACAGGGGGCCTCACTAATGAAAAACTGTTTTTT. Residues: CAWSHGTGGLTNEKLFF.

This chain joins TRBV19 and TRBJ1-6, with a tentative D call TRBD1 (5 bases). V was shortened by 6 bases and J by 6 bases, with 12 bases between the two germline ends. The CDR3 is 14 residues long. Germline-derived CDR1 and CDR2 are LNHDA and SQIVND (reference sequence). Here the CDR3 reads CASSPRQGNSPLHF. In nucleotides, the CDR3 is TGTGCCAGTAGCCCCCGGCAGGGTAATTCACCCCTCCACTTT.

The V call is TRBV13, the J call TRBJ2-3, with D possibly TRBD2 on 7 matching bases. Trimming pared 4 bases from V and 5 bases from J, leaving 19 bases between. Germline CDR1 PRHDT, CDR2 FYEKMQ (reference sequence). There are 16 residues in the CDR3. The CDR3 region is CASSWGGRESRDTQYF. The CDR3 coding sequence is TGTGCCAGCAGCTGGGGGGGGCGGGAGTCGAGAGATACGCAGTATTTT.

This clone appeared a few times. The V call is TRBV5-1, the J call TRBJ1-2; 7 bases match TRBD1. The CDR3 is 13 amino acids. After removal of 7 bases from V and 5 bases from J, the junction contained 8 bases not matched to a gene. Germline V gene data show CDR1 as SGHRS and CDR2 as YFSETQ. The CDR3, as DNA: TGCGCCAGCTATCAACAGGGGATGTATGGCTACACCTTC. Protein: CASYQQGMYGYTF.

The CDR3 reads CASSFSSFLRTQYF. The DNA for the CDR3 is TGTGCCAGCAGTTTTAGTTCCTTTTTGAGGACCCAGTACTTC. This chain connects TRBV28 to TRBJ2-5; D remains unclear. The CDR3 sequence is 14 residues long. Trimming removed 3 bases from V and 7 bases from J, with 15 bases in between. Germline assignment: CDR1 MDHEN and CDR2 SYDVKM.

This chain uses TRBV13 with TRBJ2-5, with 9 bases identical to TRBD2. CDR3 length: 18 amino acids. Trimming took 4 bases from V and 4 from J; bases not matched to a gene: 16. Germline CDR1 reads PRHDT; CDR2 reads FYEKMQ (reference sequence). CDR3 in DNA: TGTGCCAGCAGCTCCTCCGCTCGATTAGCGGGAGCTGGAGAGACCCAGTACTTC. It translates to CASSSSARLAGAGETQYF.

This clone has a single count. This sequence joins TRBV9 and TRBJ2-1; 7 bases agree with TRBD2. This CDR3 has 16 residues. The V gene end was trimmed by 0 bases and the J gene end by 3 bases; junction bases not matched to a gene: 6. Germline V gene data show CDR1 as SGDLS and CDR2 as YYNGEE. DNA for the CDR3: TGTGCCAGCAGCGTAGAGAGCACTAGCGTCTACAATGAGCAGTTCTTC. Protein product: CASSVESTSVYNEQFF.

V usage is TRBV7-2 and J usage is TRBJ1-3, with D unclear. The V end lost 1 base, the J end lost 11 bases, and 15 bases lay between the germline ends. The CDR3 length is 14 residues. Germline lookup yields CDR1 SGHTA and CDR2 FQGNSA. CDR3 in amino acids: CASSLDRSSNSIYF. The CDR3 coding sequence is TGTGCCAGCAGCTTAGATCGTTCCTCCAACTCCATATATTTT.

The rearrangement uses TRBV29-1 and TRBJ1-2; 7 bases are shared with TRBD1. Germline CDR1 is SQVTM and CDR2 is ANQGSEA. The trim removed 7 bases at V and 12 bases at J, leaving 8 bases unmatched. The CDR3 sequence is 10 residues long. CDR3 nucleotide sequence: TGCAGCGCCACGGACAGGAACCACACCTTC. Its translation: CSATDRNHTF.

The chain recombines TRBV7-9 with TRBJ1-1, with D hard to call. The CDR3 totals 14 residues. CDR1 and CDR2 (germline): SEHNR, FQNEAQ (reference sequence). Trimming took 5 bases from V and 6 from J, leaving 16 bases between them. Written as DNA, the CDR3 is TGTGCCAGCAGCCAAACAAAACCAAAACCTGAAGCTTTCTTT. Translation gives CASSQTKPKPEAFF.

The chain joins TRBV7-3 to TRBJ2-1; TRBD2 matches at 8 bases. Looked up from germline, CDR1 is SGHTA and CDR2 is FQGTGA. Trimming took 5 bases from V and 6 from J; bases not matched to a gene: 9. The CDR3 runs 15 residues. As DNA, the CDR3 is TGTGCCAGCAGCGCCACAGCGGGAGAGGTCAATGAGCAGTTCTTC. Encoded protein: CASSATAGEVNEQFF.

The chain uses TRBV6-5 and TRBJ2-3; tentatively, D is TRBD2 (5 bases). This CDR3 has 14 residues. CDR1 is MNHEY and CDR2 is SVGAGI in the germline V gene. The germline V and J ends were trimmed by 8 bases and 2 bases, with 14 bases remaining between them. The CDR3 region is CASENGIATDTQYF. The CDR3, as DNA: TGTGCCAGCGAGAACGGGATCGCCACAGATACGCAGTATTTT.

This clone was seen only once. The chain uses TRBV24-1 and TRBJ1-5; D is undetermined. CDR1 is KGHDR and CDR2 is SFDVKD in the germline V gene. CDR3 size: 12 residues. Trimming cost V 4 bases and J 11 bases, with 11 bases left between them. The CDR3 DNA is TGTGCCACCAGTGACCCGTCGGGAGCCCAGCATTTT. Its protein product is CATSDPSGAQHF.

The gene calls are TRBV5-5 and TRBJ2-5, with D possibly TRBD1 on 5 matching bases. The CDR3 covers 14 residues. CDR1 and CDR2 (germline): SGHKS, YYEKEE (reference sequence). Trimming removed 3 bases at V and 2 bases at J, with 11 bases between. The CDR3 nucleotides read TGTGCCAGCAGCTCGGAATGGACACAAGAGACCCAGTACTTC. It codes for CASSSEWTQETQYF.

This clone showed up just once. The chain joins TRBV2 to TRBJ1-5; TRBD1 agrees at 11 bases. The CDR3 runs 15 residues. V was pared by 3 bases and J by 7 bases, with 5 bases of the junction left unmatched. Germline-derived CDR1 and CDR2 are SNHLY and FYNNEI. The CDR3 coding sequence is TGTGCCAGCAGTGACAGGACAGGGGGCAGACAGCCCCAGCATTTT. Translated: CASSDRTGGRQPQHF.

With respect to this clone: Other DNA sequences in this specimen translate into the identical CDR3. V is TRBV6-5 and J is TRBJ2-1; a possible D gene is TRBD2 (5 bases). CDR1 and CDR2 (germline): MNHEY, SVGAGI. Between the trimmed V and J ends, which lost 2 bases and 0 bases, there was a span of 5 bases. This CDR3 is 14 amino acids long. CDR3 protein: CASSYRDSYNEQFF. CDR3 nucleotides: TGTGCCAGCAGTTACCGGGACTCCTACAATGAGCAGTTCTTC.

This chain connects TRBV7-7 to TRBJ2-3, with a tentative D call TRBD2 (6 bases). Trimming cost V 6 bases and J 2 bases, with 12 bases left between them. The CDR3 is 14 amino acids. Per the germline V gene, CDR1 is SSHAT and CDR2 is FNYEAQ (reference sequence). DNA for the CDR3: TGTGCCAGCAGTCCTGGACTACCCACAGATACGCAGTATTTT. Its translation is CASSPGLPTDTQYF.

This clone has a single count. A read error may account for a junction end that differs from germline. CDR3 nucleotides: TGTGCCGGCAGTGAAAACAGCAATGAAAAACTGTTTTTT. Translating gives CAGSENSNEKLFF. The chain is built from TRBV2 and TRBJ1-4; D call uncertain. The CDR3 extends over 13 amino acids. CDR1 is SNHLY and CDR2 is FYNNEI in the germline V gene.

CDR3 DNA: TGCGCCAGCAGCCCGTACGAGCGGGGGGGGAATGAGCAGTTCTTC. Translating it yields CASSPYERGGNEQFF. This sequence joins TRBV4-1 and TRBJ2-1; TRBD2 agrees at 10 bases. The trim removed 4 bases at V and 7 bases at J, leaving 7 bases unmatched. This CDR3 is 15 amino acids long. Germline V gene sequence: CDR1 MGHRA, CDR2 YSYEKL.